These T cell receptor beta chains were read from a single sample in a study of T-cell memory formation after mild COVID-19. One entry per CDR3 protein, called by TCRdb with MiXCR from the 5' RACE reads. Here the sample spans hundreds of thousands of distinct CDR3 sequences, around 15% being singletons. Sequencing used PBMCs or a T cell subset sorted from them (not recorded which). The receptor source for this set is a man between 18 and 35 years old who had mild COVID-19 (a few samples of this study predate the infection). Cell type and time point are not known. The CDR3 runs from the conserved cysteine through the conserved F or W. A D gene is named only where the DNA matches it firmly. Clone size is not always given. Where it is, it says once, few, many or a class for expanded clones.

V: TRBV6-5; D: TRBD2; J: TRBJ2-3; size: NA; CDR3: CASSGTSGELGDTQYF; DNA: TGTGCCAGCAGTGGGACTAGCGGGGAGCTCGGGGATACGCAGTATTTT
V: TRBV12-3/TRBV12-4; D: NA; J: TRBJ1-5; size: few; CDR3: CASRSGGGPRQPQHF; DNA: TGTGCCAGCCGTTCAGGCGGGGGACCCCGACAGCCCCAGCATTTT
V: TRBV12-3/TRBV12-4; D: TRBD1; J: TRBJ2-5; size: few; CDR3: CASRTGTGYQETQYF; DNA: TGTGCCAGCAGGACCGGGACAGGCTACCAAGAGACCCAGTACTTC
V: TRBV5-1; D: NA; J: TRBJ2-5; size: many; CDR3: CASSFLGSGVETQYF; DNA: TGCGCCAGCAGCTTTTTGGGTAGCGGCGTAGAGACCCAGTACTTC
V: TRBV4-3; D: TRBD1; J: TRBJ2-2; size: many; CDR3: CASSQGQGWGGELFF; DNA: TGCGCCAGCAGCCAAGGACAGGGGTGGGGCGGGGAGCTGTTTTTT
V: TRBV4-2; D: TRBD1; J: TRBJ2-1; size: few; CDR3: CASSQDRGTGVTYNEQFF; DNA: TGTGCCAGCAGCCAAGATCGGGGAACAGGGGTCACCTACAATGAGCAGTTCTTC
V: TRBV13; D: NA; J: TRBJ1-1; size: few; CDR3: CASSEGRGENTEAFF; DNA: TGTGCCAGCAGCGAAGGGAGGGGGGAGAACACTGAAGCTTTCTTT
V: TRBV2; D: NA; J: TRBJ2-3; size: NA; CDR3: CASSEEGHTSTDTQYF; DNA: TGTGCCAGCAGTGAAGAGGGCCACACGAGCACAGATACGCAGTATTTT
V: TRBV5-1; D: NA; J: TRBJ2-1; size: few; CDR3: CASSKGPPEQFF; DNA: TGCGCCAGCAGCAAGGGGCCGCCTGAGCAGTTCTTC
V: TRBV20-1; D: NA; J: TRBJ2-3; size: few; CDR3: CSAHRPGLHTDTQYF; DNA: TGCAGTGCCCACCGTCCCGGGCTCCACACAGATACGCAGTATTTT
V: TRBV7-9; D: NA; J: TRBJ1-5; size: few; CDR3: CASSLGAGPQPQHF; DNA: TGTGCCAGCAGCTTAGGGGCAGGGCCTCAGCCCCAGCATTTT
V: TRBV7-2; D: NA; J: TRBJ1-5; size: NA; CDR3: CASSLAAGAGSQPQHF; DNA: TGTGCCAGCAGCTTAGCCGCGGGGGCAGGTAGTCAGCCCCAGCATTTT
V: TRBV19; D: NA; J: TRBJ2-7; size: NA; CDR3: CASSTVGDYEQYF; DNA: TGTGCCAGTAGCACCGTGGGCGACTACGAGCAGTACTTC
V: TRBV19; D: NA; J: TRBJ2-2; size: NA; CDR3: CASSYLVGQGTGELFF; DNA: TGTGCCAGTAGTTATCTTGTCGGGCAGGGCACCGGGGAGCTGTTTTTT
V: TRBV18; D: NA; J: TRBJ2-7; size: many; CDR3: CASSPPGVGYEQYF; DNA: TGTGCCAGCTCACCCCCAGGGGTTGGCTACGAGCAGTACTTC
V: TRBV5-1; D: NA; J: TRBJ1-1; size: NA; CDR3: CASSIPGRMNTEAFF; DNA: TGCGCCAGCTCCATTCCGGGGCGAATGAACACTGAAGCTTTCTTT
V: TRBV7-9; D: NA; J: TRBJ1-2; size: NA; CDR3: CASSSNGRTF; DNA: TGTGCCAGCAGCTCGAATGGGCGCACCTTC
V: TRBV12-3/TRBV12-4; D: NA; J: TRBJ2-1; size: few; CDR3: CASSSPGGRPNEQFF; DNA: TGTGCCAGCAGTTCGCCCGGTGGGAGACCCAATGAGCAGTTCTTC
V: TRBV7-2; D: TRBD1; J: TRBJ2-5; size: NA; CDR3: CASSKTGGPQTQYF; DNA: TGTGCCAGCAGCAAAACAGGGGGACCACAGACCCAGTACTTC
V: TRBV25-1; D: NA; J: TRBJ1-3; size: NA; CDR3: CASSEILGIGNTIYF; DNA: TGTGCCAGCAGTGAAATTCTGGGGATCGGAAACACCATATATTTT
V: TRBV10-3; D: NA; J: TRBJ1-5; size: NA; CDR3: CAISERGGNQPQHF; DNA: TGTGCCATCAGTGAGCGGGGCGGGAATCAGCCCCAGCATTTT
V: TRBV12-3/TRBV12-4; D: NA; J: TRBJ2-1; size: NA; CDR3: CASRTGLNNEQFF; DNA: TGTGCCAGCAGGACAGGACTCAACAATGAGCAGTTCTTC
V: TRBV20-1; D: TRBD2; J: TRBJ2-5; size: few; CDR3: CSAREPRGAGETQYF; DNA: TGCAGTGCTAGGGAACCGCGGGGGGCCGGGGAGACCCAGTACTTC
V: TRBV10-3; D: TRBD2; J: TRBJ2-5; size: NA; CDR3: CAIAGGQNLLETQYF; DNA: TGTGCCATCGCGGGAGGACAGAATCTGCTGGAGACCCAGTACTTC
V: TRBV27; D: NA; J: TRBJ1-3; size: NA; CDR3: CASRRTSGNTIYF; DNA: TGTGCCAGCAGACGGACTAGTGGAAACACCATATATTTT
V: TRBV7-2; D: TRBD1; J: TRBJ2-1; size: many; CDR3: CASRPPGQGVADEQFF; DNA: TGTGCCAGCAGACCGCCGGGACAGGGGGTAGCCGATGAGCAGTTCTTC
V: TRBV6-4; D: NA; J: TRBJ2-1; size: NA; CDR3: CASSDLSAGNSEQFF; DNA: TGTGCCAGCAGTGACTTATCCGCGGGGAATTCTGAGCAGTTCTTC
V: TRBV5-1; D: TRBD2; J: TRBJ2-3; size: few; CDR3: CASSLTLAGGMDTQYF; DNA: TGCGCCAGCAGCTTGACACTAGCGGGGGGTATGGATACGCAGTATTTT
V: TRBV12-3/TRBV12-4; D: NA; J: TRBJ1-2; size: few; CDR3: CASSGGAGGYTF; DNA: TGTGCCAGCAGTGGGGGGGCCGGTGGCTACACCTTC
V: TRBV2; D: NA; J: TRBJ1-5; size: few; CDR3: CASMSGITAGFQHF; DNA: TGTGCCAGCATGAGTGGAATAACTGCTGGCTTCCAGCATTTT
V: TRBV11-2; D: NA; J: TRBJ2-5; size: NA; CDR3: CASSPQATTQYF; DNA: TGTGCCAGCAGCCCCCAAGCTACAACCCAGTACTTC
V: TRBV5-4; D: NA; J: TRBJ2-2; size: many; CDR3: CASSVPAGELFF; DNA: TGTGCCAGCAGCGTACCAGCCGGGGAGCTGTTTTTT
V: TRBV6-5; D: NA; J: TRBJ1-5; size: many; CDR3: CASKPQGRLIQPQHF; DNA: TGTGCCAGCAAGCCCCAGGGGCGCCTCATTCAGCCCCAGCATTTT
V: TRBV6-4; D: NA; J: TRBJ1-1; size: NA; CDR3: CASSERAQPTEAFF; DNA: TGTGCCAGCAGTGAGAGGGCCCAGCCCACTGAAGCTTTCTTT
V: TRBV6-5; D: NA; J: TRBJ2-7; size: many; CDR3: CASSYSPRTVVTEQYF; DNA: TGTGCCAGCAGTTACTCGCCCCGGACGGTGGTTACGGAGCAGTACTTC
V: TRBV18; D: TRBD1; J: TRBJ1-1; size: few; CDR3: CASSPRTGGGTEAFF; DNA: TGTGCCAGCTCACCTCGTACAGGGGGTGGCACTGAAGCTTTCTTT
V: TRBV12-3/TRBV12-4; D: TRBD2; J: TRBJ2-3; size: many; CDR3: CASRTDYVGLAGASDTQYF; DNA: TGTGCCAGCAGGACCGATTACGTGGGACTAGCGGGGGCTTCGGATACGCAGTATTTT
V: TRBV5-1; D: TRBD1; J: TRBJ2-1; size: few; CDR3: CASSPLPGQGGNEQFF; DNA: TGCGCCAGCAGCCCACTCCCGGGACAGGGAGGCAATGAGCAGTTCTTC
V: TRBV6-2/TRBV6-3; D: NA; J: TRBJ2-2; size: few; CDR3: CASSYSTYTGELFF; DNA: TGTGCCAGCAGTTACTCTACCTACACCGGGGAGCTGTTTTTT
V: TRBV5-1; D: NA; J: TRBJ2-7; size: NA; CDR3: CASSRDSLGGSYEQYF; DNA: TGCGCCAGCAGCAGGGACTCCTTAGGGGGGTCCTACGAGCAGTACTTC
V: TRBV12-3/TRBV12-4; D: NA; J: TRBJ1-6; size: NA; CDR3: CASSTAYNSPLHF; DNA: TGTGCCAGCAGTACAGCCTATAATTCACCCCTCCACTTT
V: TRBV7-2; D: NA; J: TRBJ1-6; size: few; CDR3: CASSLAQVSSPLHF; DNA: TGTGCCAGCAGCTTAGCGCAGGTTTCCTCACCCCTCCACTTT
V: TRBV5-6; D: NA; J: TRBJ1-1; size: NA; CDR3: CASSTPVEVPDDTEAFF; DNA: TGTGCCAGCAGCACCCCTGTCGAGGTCCCGGACGACACTGAAGCTTTCTTT
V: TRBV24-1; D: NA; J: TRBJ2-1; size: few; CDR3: CATSDIDGARRWEQFF; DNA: TGTGCCACCAGTGATATTGACGGAGCCCGACGATGGGAGCAGTTCTTC
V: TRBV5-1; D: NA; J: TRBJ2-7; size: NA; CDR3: CASSLVSFAYEQYF; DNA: TGCGCCAGCAGCTTGGTGAGCTTTGCCTACGAGCAGTACTTC
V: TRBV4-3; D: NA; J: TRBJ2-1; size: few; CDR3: CASSTSRVYNEQFF; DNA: TGCGCCAGCAGCACTAGCAGGGTCTACAATGAGCAGTTCTTC
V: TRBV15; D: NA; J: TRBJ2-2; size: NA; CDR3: CATSSWIDPDTGELFF; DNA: TGTGCCACCAGCAGTTGGATCGACCCGGACACCGGGGAGCTGTTTTTT
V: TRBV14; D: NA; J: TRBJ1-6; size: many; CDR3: CASSHSLSPLHF; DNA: TGTGCCAGCAGCCATTCCCTTTCACCCCTCCACTTT
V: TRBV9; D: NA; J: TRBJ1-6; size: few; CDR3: CASSVGVGYNSPLHF; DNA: TGTGCCAGCAGCGTAGGAGTGGGCTATAATTCACCCCTCCACTTT
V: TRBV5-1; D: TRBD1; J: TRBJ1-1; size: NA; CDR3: CASSPRGCGRGTEAFF; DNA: TGCGCCAGCAGCCCCAGGGGGTGTGGGCGCGGCACTGAAGCTTTCTTT
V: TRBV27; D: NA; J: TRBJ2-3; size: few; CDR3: CASSFRAGVDTQYF; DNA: TGTGCCAGCAGTTTTCGGGCAGGGGTCGATACGCAGTATTTT
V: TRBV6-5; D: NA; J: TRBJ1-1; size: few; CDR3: CASSYSITGTYRAFF; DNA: TGTGCCAGCAGTTACTCGATTACGGGGACTTATAGGGCTTTCTTT
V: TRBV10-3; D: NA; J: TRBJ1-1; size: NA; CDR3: CAKSFGAEAFF; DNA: TGCGCAAAATCATTTGGAGCTGAAGCTTTCTTT
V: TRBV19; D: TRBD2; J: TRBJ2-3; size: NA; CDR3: CASRTTRPRLADTQYF; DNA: TGTGCCAGTAGAACCACACGCCCCAGACTAGCGGATACGCAGTATTTT
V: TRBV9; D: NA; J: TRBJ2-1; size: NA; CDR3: CASSVGTQNEQFF; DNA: TGTGCCAGCAGCGTAGGAACGCAGAATGAGCAGTTCTTC
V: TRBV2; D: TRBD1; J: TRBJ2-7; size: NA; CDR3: CASSDAQGARREQYF; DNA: TGTGCCAGCAGTGATGCCCAGGGGGCGCGTCGGGAGCAGTACTTC
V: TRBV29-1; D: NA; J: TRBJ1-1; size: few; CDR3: CSVTRILGGTEAFF; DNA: TGCAGCGTTACGCGGATCCTGGGGGGCACTGAAGCTTTCTTT
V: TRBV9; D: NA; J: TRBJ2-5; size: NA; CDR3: CASSVDLQGGQETQYF; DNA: TGTGCCAGCAGCGTAGATTTGCAGGGGGGCCAAGAGACCCAGTACTTC